This TCR beta chain was profiled in a study of monozygotic twins with cystic fibrosis. Study-wide background: Three micrograms of fragmented DNA underwent approximately 15 PCR cycles for library preparation.

On this clone itself: Its specificity is not known.

Study-level results: Median Simpson clonality of 0.0095 suggested naive T cells predominated. Monozygotic CF twins shared more identical nucleotide clonotypes than unrelated patients.

Produced via immunoSEQ multiplex PCR; TCRdb's table is partial and in-frame only. This sample has approximately 15,000 clones; roughly 93% occur once, and the top ten carry roughly 9.5%. Germline V gene sequence: CDR1 MNHNS, CDR2 SASEGT. The length of the CDR3 is 15 residues. V lost 7 bases, J lost 9 bases, and 22 bases lay in between. The chain joins TRBV6-1 to TRBJ1-5; D gene ambiguous. The specimen sequenced was blood. This TCR was sampled from a girl aged 2 to 10 with cystic fibrosis. CDR3 sequence: CASIPAGPIIMPQHF. The DNA of the CDR3 is TGTGCCAGCATTCCAGCCGGGCCTATCATTATGCCCCAGCATTTT.